This TCR beta chain stems from a study of blood T cell repertoires in COVID-19. Study as a whole: Acute and convalescent COVID-19 specimens originated in the United States, Italy and Spain. T cells, B-cell-depleted T cells, or PBMCs supplied cDNA or gDNA.

How the authors handled the data: Reference gene primer amplification gave nucleated cell count estimates. The data were produced by immunoSEQ multiplex PCR, yet TCRdb's version contains in-frame clones alone and is incomplete. V and J calls and clone size come straight from that table; D and trimming were deduced from the DNA. The sample consists of hundreds of thousands of clones, approximately 80% of them appearing once. The sequenced material came from peripheral blood. The sequence was obtained from a man aged 30-40 years with active or convalescent COVID-19.

CDR3 DNA sequence: TGTGCCAGCAGCTCTATTTATATGGGGACAGGGGTAGACTATGGCTACACCTTC. Translated, it gives CASSSIYMGTGVDYGYTF. The chain combines TRBV7-9 with TRBJ1-2; TRBD1 agrees at 10 bases. V gave up 4 bases and J gave up 3 bases; unmatched junction bases: 14. The germline CDR1 and CDR2 sequences are SEHNR and FQNEAQ (reference sequence). CDR3 size: 18 residues.